This T cell receptor beta chain was identified during a study of blood T cell repertoires in COVID-19. About the study: Specimens from acute and convalescent COVID-19 originated in the United States, Italy and Spain. Sources were T cells, B-cell-depleted T cells, or PBMCs; the material itself was cDNA or gDNA.

Per the original methods: The assay estimated nucleated cells by amplifying reference gene primers. The protocol was immunoSEQ multiplex PCR, while the TCRdb copy is restricted to in-frame clones and leaves out a portion. V and J calls and clone size are given by that table; D and trimming were obtained from the DNA. This table has 200,000 or so clones, 80% to 85% appearing once. Germline V gives CDR1 MNHEY, CDR2 SVGAGI. V shed 2 bases and J 3 bases; nucleotides not matched to a gene: 6. The CDR3 extends over 15 amino acids. The rearrangement joins TRBV6-5 to TRBJ1-1; 7 nucleotides match TRBD1. The sequence derives from a woman aged 30 to 39 who had recovered from COVID-19. The sequencing sample was made of peripheral blood. The CDR3, as DNA: TGTGCCAGCAGTTACAGCGGGCAGGGGGACACTGAAGCTTTCTTT. Protein sequence: CASSYSGQGDTEAFF.